The following is a T cell receptor (beta chain) sequence with its context. Its antigen remains unknown. This record belongs to a study of cytomegalovirus exposure and HLA in healthy donors. Overall study findings and caveats: TCR beta chains associated with HLA were, in a later analysis, more clonally expanded than equally common others. A link between a missense DCLRE1C variant and TCR beta V- and J-gene trimming emerged from a later analysis. For most TCR beta V segments, an earlier analysis put the productive rate at about 90% or about 30% of the time.

The PCR was carried out with 60 Vbeta primers and 13 Jbeta primers. Profiling relied on immunoSEQ multiplex PCR, and the TCRdb table lists in-frame clones only, not all of them. Reported are about 170,000 clones; the ten largest clones contain over 1%. Germline CDR1 reads SGHVS; CDR2 reads FNYEAQ. The V and J ends lost 1 base and 7 bases respectively, with 11 bases between them. This CDR3 comprises 15 residues. The sample was PBMCs. The source of this sequence is a woman between 55 and 75 years old in good health and CMV-seronegative. This rearrangement joins TRBV7-6 to TRBJ1-6, with a weak D call TRBD1 (6 bases). CDR3 DNA: TGTGCCAGCAGCTTAGAACAGGGAGGGAATTCACCCCTCCACTTT. Its translation is CASSLEQGGNSPLHF.